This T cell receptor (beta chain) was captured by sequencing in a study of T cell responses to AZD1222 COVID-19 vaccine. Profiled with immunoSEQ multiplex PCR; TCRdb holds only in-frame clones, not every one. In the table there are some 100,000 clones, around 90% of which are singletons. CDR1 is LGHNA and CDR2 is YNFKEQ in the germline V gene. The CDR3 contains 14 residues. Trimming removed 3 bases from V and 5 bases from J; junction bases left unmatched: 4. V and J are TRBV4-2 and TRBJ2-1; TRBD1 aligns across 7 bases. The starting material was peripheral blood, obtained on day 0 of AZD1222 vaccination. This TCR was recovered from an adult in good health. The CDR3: CASSQPQGDNEQFF. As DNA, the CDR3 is TGTGCCAGCAGCCAGCCCCAGGGGGACAATGAGCAGTTCTTC.